This TCR beta chain was captured by sequencing in a study of spatial heterogeneity in lung cancer. This clonotype was observed a few times. Stated time point: sample taken at primary tumor resection. Sequencing of whole RNA from tumor, nontumor lung or frozen PBMC involved no sorting. The approximately 77 donors had untreated early-stage non-small cell lung cancer. CDR3 length equals 14 residues. Trimming took off 6 bases at V and 3 bases at J, with 15 bases between the two ends. A unique molecular identifier was attached to every TCR cDNA molecule. TCRdb itself ran the 5' RACE reads through MiXCR, one entry per CDR3 protein. The sample lists approximately 90,000 distinct CDR3 sequences; approximately 8.2% were seen once.

This receptor was obtained from a male donor with early-stage non-small cell lung cancer. The sequences come from PBMCs, collected at surgery. The chain uses TRBV12-3 or TRBV12-4 and TRBJ2-7; D possibly corresponds to TRBD2 (7 bases). The CDR3 loop reads CASSEGGANYEQYF. The CDR3 DNA follows: TGTGCCAGCAGCGAGGGGGGGGCTAACTACGAGCAGTACTTC.